The rows below give T cell receptor beta chains drawn from one sample of a study of long-term antiretroviral therapy in people with HIV. Assay used: immunoSEQ multiplex PCR; TCRdb lists only in-frame clones, some missing. The sample contains 30,000 to 40,000 clones, roughly 83% of which appear only once. The sample in question was unsorted PBMCs, obtained 1.9 years after starting antiretroviral therapy. These receptors originate from a man aged 18 to 29 with HIV. Each CDR3 is given with its conserved first and last residue. D genes are given only for firm matches. The size entry is marked missing in some rows and otherwise reads once, few, many or a size class.

size	J	V	D	DNA	CDR3
NA	TRBJ2-3	TRBV2	NA	TGTGCCAGCAGTGTTCAGGGGCCCACTAGCACAGATACGCAGTATTTT	CASSVQGPTSTDTQYF
NA	TRBJ2-3	TRBV5-1	NA	TGCGCCAGCAGCTTGGCCGAGGGAACAGATACGCAGTATTTT	CASSLAEGTDTQYF
NA	TRBJ1-1	TRBV9	NA	TGTGCCAGCAGCGTGGGGAGGGCTGAGAACACTGAAGCTTTCTTT	CASSVGRAENTEAFF
NA	TRBJ1-2	TRBV30	NA	TGTGCCTGGACAATATCCGTTGAAAACTATGGCTACACCTTC	CAWTISVENYGYTF
few	TRBJ2-6	TRBV20-1	NA	TGCACCGAAGCAGGGGCCAACGTCCTGACTTTC	CTEAGANVLTF
few	TRBJ1-6	TRBV19	NA	TGTGCCACCTCTGGGGAGGATTCACCCCTCCACTTT	CATSGEDSPLHF
NA	TRBJ1-1	TRBV5-1	TRBD1	TGCGCCAGCAGCGTGAGGGGACAGGGGGATGAAGCTTTCTTT	CASSVRGQGDEAFF
NA	TRBJ2-2	TRBV27	NA	TGTGCCAGCAGTTTCCGCCCCCCCGGGGGGCCGAACACCGGGGAGCTGTTTTTT	CASSFRPPGGPNTGELFF
NA	TRBJ2-1	TRBV6-1	TRBD2	TGTGCCAGCATCTTCGAGGGACTAGTTTATAATGAGCAGTTCTTC	CASIFEGLVYNEQFF
NA	TRBJ1-5	TRBV5-1	TRBD1	TGCGCCAGCAGACAGGGGGATTATAGCAATCAGCCCCAGCATTTT	CASRQGDYSNQPQHF
NA	TRBJ1-4	TRBV29-1	NA	TGCAGCGTTGGGGACGGTGGGAAACTGTTTTTT	CSVGDGGKLFF
NA	TRBJ2-2	TRBV28	NA	TGTGCCAGCAGTTTAGGGACAACCGGGGAGCTGTTTTTT	CASSLGTTGELFF
once	TRBJ1-4	TRBV7-9	TRBD1	TGTGCCAGCAGATCTGGACAGGGGTCTAATGAAAAACTGTTTTTT	CASRSGQGSNEKLFF
NA	TRBJ1-4	TRBV6-1	NA	TGTGCCAGCAGCAGGGCAACTAATGAAAAACTGTTTTTT	CASSRATNEKLFF
NA	TRBJ1-2	TRBV27	NA	TGTGCCAGCAGTCCTCGGTGGGGGGCGTTCGATGGCTACACCTTC	CASSPRWGAFDGYTF
NA	TRBJ2-5	TRBV18	NA	TGTGCCAGCTCACCAACGAGGCAGGGGGGGCAAGAGACCCAGTACTTC	CASSPTRQGGQETQYF
NA	TRBJ2-5	TRBV11-2	NA	TGTGCCAGCACCTTAACACAGGGAAAGACCCAGTACTTC	CASTLTQGKTQYF
NA	TRBJ1-4	TRBV4-1	NA	TGCGCCAGCAGCCAAGACCAGGCTTGGGGTGAAAAACTGTTTTTT	CASSQDQAWGEKLFF
NA	TRBJ2-7	TRBV19	NA	TGTGCCAGTAGTCCCCGAGGGCAGGGGACAACCTACGAGCAGTACTTC	CASSPRGQGTTYEQYF
NA	TRBJ1-3	TRBV29-1	NA	TGCAGCGTTGAACTTTCAACCCGCGAGGGATACACCATATATTTT	CSVELSTREGYTIYF
few	TRBJ2-3	TRBV4-1	NA	TGCGCCAGCGGAACTACGGGTACCACAGATACGCAGTATTTT	CASGTTGTTDTQYF
NA	TRBJ1-1	TRBV28	NA	TGTGCCAGCAGTTGGAGTGGGGAAGCTTTCTTT	CASSWSGEAFF
NA	TRBJ2-7	TRBV7-9	NA	TGTGCCAGCAGCCGACCGGGACACACCTACGAGCAGTACTTC	CASSRPGHTYEQYF
NA	TRBJ1-3	TRBV5-6	NA	TGTGCCAGCAGCTCAGGTGACACGTCTGGAAACACCATATATTTT	CASSSGDTSGNTIYF
NA	TRBJ1-2	TRBV2	NA	TGTGCCAGCAGTCGAGGACAAAGCTATGGCTACACCTTC	CASSRGQSYGYTF
NA	TRBJ1-6	TRBV7-2	NA	TGTGCCAGCAGCTTATTAGCCAATTCACCCCTCCACTTT	CASSLLANSPLHF
NA	TRBJ1-6	TRBV6-5	NA	TGTGCCAGCAGTTACGGCAGGGCTTCACCCCTCCACTTT	CASSYGRASPLHF
NA	TRBJ1-5	TRBV6-1	NA	TGTGCCAGCAGTGGGGATCAGCCCCAGCATTTT	CASSGDQPQHF
NA	TRBJ2-5	TRBV2	TRBD1	TGTGCCAGTGGGACAGAGACTAAAGAGACCCAGTACTTC	CASGTETKETQYF
NA	TRBJ1-5	TRBV2	NA	TGTGCCAGCAGTGGGGGCAGAACCAATCAGCCCCAGCATTTT	CASSGGRTNQPQHF
NA	TRBJ2-6	TRBV5-6	NA	TGTGCCAGCAACGACCGAACTTACGGCTCTGGGGCCAACGTCCTGACTTTC	CASNDRTYGSGANVLTF
NA	TRBJ2-1	TRBV6-5	NA	TGTGCCAGCAGAGCTTCACAGGGGAGGGGTCAGTTCTTC	CASRASQGRGQFF
NA	TRBJ2-7	TRBV27	NA	TGTGCCAGCAGTTTGGCGGGTCAGGACTCCTACGAGCAGTACTTC	CASSLAGQDSYEQYF
NA	TRBJ2-6	TRBV18	TRBD1	TGTGCCAGCTCACCCGGGACAGGACCCTCTGGGGCCAACGTCCTGACTTTC	CASSPGTGPSGANVLTF
NA	TRBJ2-3	TRBV27	NA	TGTGCCAGCAGTTTATCGGGAAGCACAGATACGCAGTATTTT	CASSLSGSTDTQYF
few	TRBJ1-5	TRBV6-5	TRBD1	TGTGCCAGCAGTTCAGCACAGGGGGCAGGTCAGCCCCAGCATTTT	CASSSAQGAGQPQHF
NA	TRBJ1-4	TRBV7-2	TRBD1	TGTGCCAGCAGCCCCGGGACAGGGGGTTTGTGGGAAAAACTGTTTTTT	CASSPGTGGLWEKLFF
NA	TRBJ1-4	TRBV5-1	NA	TGCGCCAGCAGCTTGTACGGGGAGAATAATGAAAAACTGTTTTTT	CASSLYGENNEKLFF
NA	TRBJ1-2	TRBV28	TRBD1	TGTGCCGCCAGGACAGGGGGAGGGGGCGACTATGGCTACACCTTC	CAARTGGGGDYGYTF
once	TRBJ1-5	TRBV7-6	NA	TGTGCCAGCAGCTTAGCTCAGAATCAGCCCCAGCATTTT	CASSLAQNQPQHF
NA	TRBJ2-3	TRBV7-9	TRBD2	TGTGCCAGCAGCCGGAGCGGGGGGGACACAGATACGCAGTATTTT	CASSRSGGDTDTQYF
NA	TRBJ2-5	TRBV10-3	TRBD2	TGTGCCATCAGTGAGATATCTAGCGGGGGCGCAGGGCAAGAGACCCAGTACTTC	CAISEISSGGAGQETQYF
NA	TRBJ1-1	TRBV11-1	NA	TGTGCCAGCAGCTTAGAGACGGACGGGCTTTGGGGGACTGAAGCTTTCTTT	CASSLETDGLWGTEAFF
NA	TRBJ2-5	TRBV7-9	NA	TGTGCCAGCAGCGTGGGGACCCGTCAGGAGACCCAGTACTTC	CASSVGTRQETQYF
NA	TRBJ2-3	TRBV6-5	TRBD1	TGTGCCACTCGCCGGGACAGGGCGTCAGATACGCAGTATTTT	CATRRDRASDTQYF
NA	TRBJ1-1	TRBV6-1	NA	TGTGCCAGCAGTACTCTACAGGTGGAGACTGAAGCTTTCTTT	CASSTLQVETEAFF
NA	TRBJ1-3	TRBV28	NA	TGTGCCAGCAGTTTTTGGATAGGAGACTCTGGAAACACCATATATTTT	CASSFWIGDSGNTIYF
NA	TRBJ1-5	TRBV28	NA	TGTGCCAGCAGGCCCCGGCGGACCGCTACGGGTCAGCCCCAGCATTTT	CASRPRRTATGQPQHF
NA	TRBJ1-2	TRBV15	NA	TGTGCCACCAGCAGAGAGGCAGCCTATGGCTACACCTTC	CATSREAAYGYTF
NA	TRBJ2-1	TRBV7-7	NA	TGTGCTAGCAGCTTATCCGATTACAATGAGCAGTTCTTC	CASSLSDYNEQFF
NA	TRBJ2-3	TRBV6-5	NA	TGTGCCAGCAGTTACGTCGCGTGGAGCACAGATACGCAGTATTTT	CASSYVAWSTDTQYF
NA	TRBJ2-7	TRBV10-1	TRBD2	TGCGCCAGCACCCCTTGGGGGAGCGGGGGTAACGAGCAGTACTTC	CASTPWGSGGNEQYF
NA	TRBJ2-2	TRBV6-4	TRBD1	TGTGCCAGCAGTGGGACAGGGGACACCGGGGAGCTGTTTTTT	CASSGTGDTGELFF
NA	TRBJ2-2	TRBV9	NA	TGTGCCAGCAGCGTAGCTTACAGGGCCTCCGGGGAGCTGTTTTTT	CASSVAYRASGELFF
NA	TRBJ1-5	TRBV10-3	NA	TGTGCCATCAGTGAGACAGACGATAGCAATCAGCCCCAGCATTTT	CAISETDDSNQPQHF
once	TRBJ2-2	TRBV5-1	NA	TGCGCCAGCAGCTTGGAGGGCCCAAAGTACGCCGGGGAGCTGTTTTTT	CASSLEGPKYAGELFF
NA	TRBJ1-1	TRBV28	NA	TGTGCCAGCAGCAGGAGTTTGAACACTGAAGCTTTCTTT	CASSRSLNTEAFF